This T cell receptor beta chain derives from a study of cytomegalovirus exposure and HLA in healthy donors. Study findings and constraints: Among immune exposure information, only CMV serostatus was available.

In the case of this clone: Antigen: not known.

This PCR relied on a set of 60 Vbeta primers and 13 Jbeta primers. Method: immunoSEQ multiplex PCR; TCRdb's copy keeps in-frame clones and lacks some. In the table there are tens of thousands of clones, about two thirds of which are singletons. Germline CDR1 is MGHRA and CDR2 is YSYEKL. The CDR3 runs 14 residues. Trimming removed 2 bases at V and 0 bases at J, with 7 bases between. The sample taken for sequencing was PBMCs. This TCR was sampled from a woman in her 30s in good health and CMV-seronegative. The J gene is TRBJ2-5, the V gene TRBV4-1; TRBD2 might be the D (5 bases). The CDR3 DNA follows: TGCGCCAGCAGCCAATTGGACTACCAAGAGACCCAGTACTTC. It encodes CASSQLDYQETQYF.